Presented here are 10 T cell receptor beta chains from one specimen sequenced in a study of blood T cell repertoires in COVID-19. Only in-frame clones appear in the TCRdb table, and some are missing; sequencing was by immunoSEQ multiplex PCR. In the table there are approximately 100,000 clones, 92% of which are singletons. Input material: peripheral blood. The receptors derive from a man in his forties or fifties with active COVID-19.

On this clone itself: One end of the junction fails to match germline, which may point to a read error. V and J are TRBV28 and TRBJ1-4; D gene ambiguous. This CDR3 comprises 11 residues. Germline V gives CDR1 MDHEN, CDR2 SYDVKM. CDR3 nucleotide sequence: TGTGCCAGCAGCCCGGGAGGAAAACTGCTTTTT. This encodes CASSPGGKLLF.

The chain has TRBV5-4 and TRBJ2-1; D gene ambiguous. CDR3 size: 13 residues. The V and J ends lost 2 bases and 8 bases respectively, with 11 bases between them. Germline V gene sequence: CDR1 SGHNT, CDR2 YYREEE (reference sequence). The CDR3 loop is CASSFRGVDEQFF. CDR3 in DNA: TGTGCCAGCAGCTTTCGAGGTGTGGATGAGCAGTTCTTC.

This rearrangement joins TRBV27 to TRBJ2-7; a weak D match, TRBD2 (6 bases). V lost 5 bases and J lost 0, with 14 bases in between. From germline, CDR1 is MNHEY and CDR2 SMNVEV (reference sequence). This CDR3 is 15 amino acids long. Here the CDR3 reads CASSPRRGFSYEQYF. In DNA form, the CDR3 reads TGTGCCAGCAGTCCCCGACGGGGGTTCTCCTACGAGCAGTACTTC.

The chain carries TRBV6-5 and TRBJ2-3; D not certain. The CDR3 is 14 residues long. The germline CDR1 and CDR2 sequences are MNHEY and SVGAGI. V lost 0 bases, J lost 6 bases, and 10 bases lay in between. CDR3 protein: CASSYSSTADTQYF. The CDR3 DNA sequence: TGTGCCAGCAGTTACTCGAGTACAGCTGATACGCAGTATTTT.

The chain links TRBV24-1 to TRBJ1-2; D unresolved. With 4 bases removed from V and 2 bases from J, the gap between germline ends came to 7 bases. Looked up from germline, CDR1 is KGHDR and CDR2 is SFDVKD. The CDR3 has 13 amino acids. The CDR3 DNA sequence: TGTGCCACCAGTGAACGGTGGAACTATGGCTACACCTTC. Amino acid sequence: CATSERWNYGYTF.

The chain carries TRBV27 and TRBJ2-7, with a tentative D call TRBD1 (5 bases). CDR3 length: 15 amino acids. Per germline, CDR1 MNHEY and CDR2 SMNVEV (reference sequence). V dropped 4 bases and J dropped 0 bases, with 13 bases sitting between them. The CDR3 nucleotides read TGTGCCAGCAGTTCGGGCAGGACAACCTCCTACGAGCAGTACTTC. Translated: CASSSGRTTSYEQYF.

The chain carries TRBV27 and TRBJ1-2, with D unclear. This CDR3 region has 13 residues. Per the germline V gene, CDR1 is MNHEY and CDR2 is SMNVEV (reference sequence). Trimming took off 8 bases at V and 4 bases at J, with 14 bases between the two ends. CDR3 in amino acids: CASLSVRRYGYTF. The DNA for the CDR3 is TGTGCCAGCCTCTCCGTCAGGCGCTATGGCTACACCTTC.

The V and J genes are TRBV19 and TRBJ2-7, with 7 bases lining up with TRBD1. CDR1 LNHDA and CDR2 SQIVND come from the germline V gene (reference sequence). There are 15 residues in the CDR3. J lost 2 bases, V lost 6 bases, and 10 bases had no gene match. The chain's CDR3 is CASRTGPLGPYEQYF. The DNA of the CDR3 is TGTGCCAGTAGGACAGGGCCCCTTGGGCCCTACGAGCAGTACTTC.

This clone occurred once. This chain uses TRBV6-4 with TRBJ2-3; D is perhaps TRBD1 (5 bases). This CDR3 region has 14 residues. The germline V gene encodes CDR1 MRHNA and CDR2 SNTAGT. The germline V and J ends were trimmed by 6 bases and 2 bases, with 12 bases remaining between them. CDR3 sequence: CASSLTAITDTQYF. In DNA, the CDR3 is TGTGCCAGCAGCCTGACAGCAATCACAGATACGCAGTATTTT.

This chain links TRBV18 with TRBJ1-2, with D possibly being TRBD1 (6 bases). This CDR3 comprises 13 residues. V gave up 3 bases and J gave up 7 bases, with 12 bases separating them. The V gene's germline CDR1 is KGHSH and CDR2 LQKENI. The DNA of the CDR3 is TGTGCCAGCTCACCGAACAGGGATGGTGGCTACACCTTC. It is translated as CASSPNRDGGYTF.